A single sample gave rise to the 3 T cell receptor beta chains below, sequenced in a study of T cells in localized non-small cell lung cancer. Here immunoSEQ multiplex PCR was the method, and the copy in TCRdb shows in-frame clones only, minus some. The sample carries 72,000 or so clones, 80% to 90% recorded once. Sequencing used peripheral blood, obtained before any cancer treatment. The receptor source for this set is a female donor older than 55 with stage I lung adenocarcinoma.

This clone was detected only a few times. The CDR3 bases are TGTGCCAGCAGCTCGACAGACTACGAGCAGTACTTC. Its translation: CASSSTDYEQYF. This chain connects TRBV5-8 to TRBJ2-7; possibly TRBD1 for D (5 bases). Deletions cut 3 bases from V and 3 bases from J, with 7 bases between. CDR3 length: 12 residues. Germline assignment: CDR1 SGHTS and CDR2 YDEGEE.

The chain combines TRBV5-1 with TRBJ1-4, with 8 bases aligning to TRBD1. This CDR3 has 15 amino acids. V lost 3 bases to trimming and J lost 2 bases; unmatched junction nucleotides: 3. Germline V gene data show CDR1 as SGHRS and CDR2 as YFSETQ. For the CDR3, the DNA is TGCGCCAGCAGCTGGGGGGACAGGACTAATGAAAAACTGTTTTTT. Encoded protein: CASSWGDRTNEKLFF.

The chain has TRBV18 and TRBJ2-3, with 7 bases lining up with TRBD2. V was clipped by 3 bases and J by 4 bases; unmatched bases: 4. The CDR3 has 14 amino acids. Germline values: CDR1 KGHSH, CDR2 LQKENI. The chain's CDR3 is CASSPGLGADTQYF. The CDR3 region has the DNA TGTGCCAGCTCACCCGGACTAGGGGCAGATACGCAGTATTTT.